Listed below are T cell receptor beta chains from one sample, sequenced in a study of blood T cell repertoires in COVID-19. Data came from immunoSEQ multiplex PCR; TCRdb stores just in-frame clones and leaves some out. The sample yields about 210,000 clones, 85% to 90% seen once. The sequencing sample was made of peripheral blood. The receptors were sampled from a man younger than 35 with active or convalescent COVID-19. Both conserved end residues are part of each CDR3. A D gene is named only where the DNA matches it firmly. Rows may omit the clone size; those that give it use once, few, many or a size class.

>-|TRBV13|16|TRBJ1-2|TRBD1
TGTGCCAGCAGCTTATCCAGGGGGCCTGGAAAGTATGGCTACACCTTC
CASSLSRGPGKYGYTF
>-|TRBV3-1/TRBV3-2|13|TRBJ2-7|-
TGTGCCAGCAGCCAAGATATGAGTTTCGAGCAGTACTTC
CASSQDMSFEQYF
>-|TRBV2|13|TRBJ1-1|-
TGTGCCAGCCGGACAGCCATGAACACTGAAGCTTTCTTT
CASRTAMNTEAFF
>-|TRBV18|13|TRBJ2-2|-
TGTGCCAGCTCACCTACCGGCACCGGGGAGCTGTTTTTT
CASSPTGTGELFF
>-|TRBV15|16|TRBJ1-4|-
TGTGCCACCAGCCCCGACAGGAGTCCAACTAATGAAAAACTGTTTTTT
CATSPDRSPTNEKLFF
>-|TRBV6-5|14|TRBJ1-1|-
TGTGCCAGCCCCCTGACAGAACCGAACACTGAAGCCTTCTTT
CASPLTEPNTEAFF
>-|TRBV30|16|TRBJ2-3|-
TGTGCCTGGAGCCCCCTTGTGGCAGGGGATCTGCATACGCAGTATTTT
CAWSPLVAGDLHTQYF
>-|TRBV6-5|12|TRBJ1-2|-
TGTGCCAGCAACGGAGGGTTTGGAGGCTACACCTTC
CASNGGFGGYTF
>-|TRBV19|12|TRBJ1-2|TRBD1
TGTGCCAGTAGTATTTGGGACAGGGGCTACACCTTC
CASSIWDRGYTF
>-|TRBV5-4|16|TRBJ2-4|TRBD2
TGTGCCAGCAGCCCGGAAGGCGGGGGGGAGGAAAACATTCAGTACTTC
CASSPEGGGEENIQYF
>-|TRBV30|17|TRBJ1-5|-
TGTGCCTGGAGTGTACATTCCGGGACATTGAGCAATCAGCCCCAGCATTTT
CAWSVHSGTLSNQPQHF
>-|TRBV7-9|21|TRBJ1-2|TRBD1
TGTGCCAGCAGCAATACGGGTATTGGTCTTCCACAGACAGGGCAAAACTATGGCTACACCTTC
CASSNTGIGLPQTGQNYGYTF
>few|TRBV5-1|15|TRBJ1-6|-
TGCGCCAGCAGCTTGCTGGGGGCGGAAAATTCACCCCTCCACTTT
CASSLLGAENSPLHF
>-|TRBV5-4|14|TRBJ2-7|TRBD1
TGTGCCAGCAGTTACCGACAGGGCGCCTACGAGCAGTACTTC
CASSYRQGAYEQYF
>-|TRBV14|13|TRBJ1-2|-
TGTGCCAGCAGCCCAGGGGTTTCCTATGGCTACACCTTC
CASSPGVSYGYTF
>-|TRBV7-7|15|TRBJ1-1|-
TGTGCTAGCAGCCCCGTGACAGATATGAACACTGAAGCTTTCTTT
CASSPVTDMNTEAFF
>-|TRBV4-1|16|TRBJ1-6|TRBD1
TGCGCCAGCAGCCAGCGACAGGGGGCTGGTAATTCACCCCTCCACTTT
CASSQRQGAGNSPLHF
>-|TRBV7-8|15|TRBJ2-3|-
TGTGCCAGCAGCTTGGTCAGGGAAAGCACAGATACGCAGTATTTT
CASSLVRESTDTQYF
>-|TRBV15|15|TRBJ2-5|TRBD1
TGTGCCACCAGCGGTAGGACAGGGGAAATGGAGACCCAGTACTTC
CATSGRTGEMETQYF
>-|TRBV12-3/TRBV12-4|12|TRBJ2-7|-
TGTGCCAGCAGCCGAGGGGGTTACGAGCAGTACTTC
CASSRGGYEQYF